These T cell receptor beta chains were read from a single sample in a study of cytomegalovirus exposure and HLA in healthy donors. Measured with immunoSEQ multiplex PCR; TCRdb has only the in-frame clones, and not every one. This table holds 110,000 to 150,000 clones, 84% found once. What was sequenced was PBMCs. Receptors were obtained from a woman aged 30 to 39 in good health and CMV-seronegative. CDR3s include the opening cysteine and the closing phenylalanine or tryptophan. Each record gives: clone size, V gene, D gene, J gene, CDR3 protein, CDR3 DNA. D genes are given only for firm matches. Size values are once, few and many counts, or a class for expanded clones, and some rows have none.

size: NA
V: TRBV10-3
D: TRBD2
J: TRBJ2-2
CDR3: CAISKTGLAGRTNTGELFF
DNA: TGTGCCATCAGTAAGACGGGACTAGCGGGGAGAACGAACACCGGGGAGCTGTTTTTT

size: NA
V: TRBV2
D: NA
J: TRBJ2-7
CDR3: CASSEASEQYF
DNA: TGTGCCAGCAGTGAAGCTTCAGAGCAGTACTTC

size: NA
V: TRBV28
D: NA
J: TRBJ1-3
CDR3: CASSWSRESGRILNTIYF
DNA: TGTGCCAGCAGTTGGTCTCGCGAGTCAGGAAGGATTTTAAACACCATATATTTT

size: NA
V: TRBV6-5
D: TRBD2
J: TRBJ2-1
CDR3: CASSYEWGAGGGEQFF
DNA: TGTGCCAGCAGTTACGAGTGGGGGGCGGGGGGTGGTGAGCAGTTCTTC

size: NA
V: TRBV4-1
D: TRBD1
J: TRBJ1-3
CDR3: CASRVQDPGQSSGNTIYF
DNA: TGCGCCAGCAGGGTACAGGACCCGGGACAGAGCTCTGGAAACACCATATATTTT

size: few
V: TRBV2
D: TRBD1
J: TRBJ1-2
CDR3: CASSEGIWTGSYGYTF
DNA: TGTGCCAGCAGTGAAGGTATCTGGACAGGGTCCTATGGCTACACCTTC

size: NA
V: TRBV27
D: NA
J: TRBJ2-3
CDR3: CASSLLSLATDTQYF
DNA: TGTGCCAGCAGTTTATTAAGTCTAGCTACAGATACGCAGTATTTT

size: NA
V: TRBV4-3
D: TRBD1
J: TRBJ1-6
CDR3: CASSQLTGVSGSPLHF
DNA: TGCGCCAGCAGCCAACTTACAGGGGTTTCAGGTTCACCCCTCCACTTT

size: NA
V: TRBV11-2
D: NA
J: TRBJ1-2
CDR3: CASSLGDMGSTF
DNA: TGTGCCAGCAGCCTCGGGGACATGGGTTCCACCTTC

size: once
V: TRBV20-1
D: NA
J: TRBJ2-7
CDR3: CSASRDNEQYF
DNA: TGCAGTGCTAGCCGGGACAACGAGCAGTACTTC

size: NA
V: TRBV4-1
D: TRBD1
J: TRBJ1-4
CDR3: CASSQTGGREKLFF
DNA: TGCGCCAGCAGTCAGACAGGGGGGCGTGAAAAACTGTTTTTT

size: NA
V: TRBV5-1
D: TRBD1
J: TRBJ1-1
CDR3: CASSLTGIVSNTEAFF
DNA: TGCGCCAGCAGCCTGACAGGGATAGTTTCGAACACTGAAGCTTTCTTT

size: NA
V: TRBV30
D: NA
J: TRBJ2-1
CDR3: CAYHGGRVHEQFF
DNA: TGTGCCTACCACGGGGGTAGGGTGCATGAGCAGTTCTTC

size: NA
V: TRBV28
D: NA
J: TRBJ1-1
CDR3: CASTSPPLSAFF
DNA: TGTGCCAGCACCTCCCCGCCCCTTAGTGCTTTCTTT

size: NA
V: TRBV11-2
D: TRBD2
J: TRBJ2-1
CDR3: CASSSLGTSGVGEQFF
DNA: TGTGCCAGCAGCTCACTCGGGACTAGCGGGGTAGGTGAGCAGTTCTTC

size: NA
V: TRBV6-1
D: TRBD2
J: TRBJ2-1
CDR3: CASFAWGGSYNEQFF
DNA: TGTGCCAGCTTTGCGTGGGGGGGTTCCTACAATGAGCAGTTCTTC

size: once
V: TRBV19
D: TRBD1
J: TRBJ1-1
CDR3: CASRKKGQTNTEAFF
DNA: TGTGCCAGTAGGAAAAAGGGACAGACGAACACTGAAGCTTTCTTT

size: many
V: TRBV18
D: TRBD1
J: TRBJ1-5
CDR3: CASSQTGSDQPQHF
DNA: TGTGCCAGCTCACAGACAGGGTCGGACCAGCCCCAGCATTTT

size: NA
V: TRBV28
D: TRBD1
J: TRBJ1-5
CDR3: CASRTFGQGFQPQHF
DNA: TGTGCCAGCAGAACCTTCGGACAGGGGTTTCAGCCCCAGCATTTT

size: NA
V: TRBV18
D: TRBD2
J: TRBJ2-3
CDR3: CASSREGRTDTQYF
DNA: TGTGCCAGCTCACGGGAGGGTCGGACAGATACGCAGTATTTT

size: NA
V: TRBV5-6
D: TRBD2
J: TRBJ2-1
CDR3: CASSKIAGGDNEQFF
DNA: TGTGCCAGCAGCAAAATAGCGGGGGGAGACAATGAGCAGTTCTTC

size: NA
V: TRBV5-1
D: NA
J: TRBJ1-1
CDR3: CASSLANRVNTEAFF
DNA: TGCGCCAGCAGCTTGGCCAACAGGGTAAACACTGAAGCTTTCTTT

size: NA
V: TRBV9
D: TRBD2
J: TRBJ2-5
CDR3: CASSSSGGGETQYF
DNA: TGTGCCAGCAGCTCGAGCGGGGGTGGGGAGACCCAGTACTTC

size: once
V: TRBV27
D: TRBD1
J: TRBJ2-7
CDR3: CASSPPGQGKVEQYF
DNA: TGTGCCAGTAGTCCTCCGGGACAGGGGAAGGTCGAGCAGTACTTC

size: NA
V: TRBV27
D: TRBD1
J: TRBJ2-7
CDR3: CASSPDRDAYEQYF
DNA: TGTGCCAGCAGTCCCGACAGGGATGCCTACGAGCAGTACTTC

size: NA
V: TRBV5-1
D: TRBD1
J: TRBJ2-7
CDR3: CASSLALSGQGVYEQYF
DNA: TGCGCCAGCAGCTTGGCCCTCTCTGGACAGGGAGTTTACGAGCAGTACTTC

size: NA
V: TRBV5-1
D: NA
J: TRBJ1-6
CDR3: CASSLGVNSPLHF
DNA: TGCGCCAGCAGCTTGGGAGTCAATTCACCCCTCCACTTT

size: NA
V: TRBV6-6
D: TRBD1
J: TRBJ1-1
CDR3: CASSAKQGSDTEAFF
DNA: TGTGCCAGCAGTGCAAAACAGGGGAGCGACACTGAAGCTTTCTTT

size: many
V: TRBV10-3
D: NA
J: TRBJ1-5
CDR3: CAISRQGNQPQHF
DNA: TGTGCCATCAGTAGACAGGGCAATCAGCCCCAGCATTTT

size: NA
V: TRBV2
D: NA
J: TRBJ2-5
CDR3: CASSREFQETQYF
DNA: TGTGCCAGCAGTCGAGAGTTCCAAGAGACCCAGTACTTC

size: once
V: TRBV19
D: TRBD2
J: TRBJ2-1
CDR3: CATAGGSYNEQFF
DNA: TGTGCCACCGCGGGGGGCTCCTACAATGAGCAGTTCTTC

size: once
V: TRBV7-7
D: TRBD1
J: TRBJ2-6
CDR3: CASSPTLTGVASGANVLTF
DNA: TGTGCTAGCAGCCCAACTTTGACAGGGGTAGCGTCTGGGGCCAACGTCCTGACTTTC

size: NA
V: TRBV6-5
D: NA
J: TRBJ1-2
CDR3: CASSYDLSGYGYTF
DNA: TGTGCCAGCAGTTACGACCTATCGGGCTATGGCTACACCTTC

size: NA
V: TRBV29-1
D: NA
J: TRBJ1-3
CDR3: CSLPWSTGSGNTIYF
DNA: TGTAGCCTGCCTTGGTCCACCGGGTCTGGAAACACCATATATTTT

size: NA
V: TRBV6-6
D: NA
J: TRBJ1-1
CDR3: CASRQTNTEAFF
DNA: TGTGCCAGCAGACAGACGAACACTGAAGCTTTCTTT

size: NA
V: TRBV28
D: TRBD2
J: TRBJ2-7
CDR3: CASAGLASYEQYF
DNA: TGTGCCAGTGCGGGACTAGCGAGCTACGAGCAGTACTTC

size: NA
V: TRBV5-1
D: TRBD1
J: TRBJ2-1
CDR3: CASGTGSYNEQFF
DNA: TGCGCCAGCGGGACAGGGAGCTACAATGAGCAGTTCTTC

size: NA
V: TRBV5-1
D: NA
J: TRBJ2-1
CDR3: CASSSSRYGSYNEQFF
DNA: TGCGCCAGCAGCTCCTCTAGATACGGTTCCTACAATGAGCAGTTCTTC

size: NA
V: TRBV7-2
D: NA
J: TRBJ1-5
CDR3: CASSLEGHSNQPQHF
DNA: TGTGCCAGCAGTCTAGAGGGACATAGCAATCAGCCCCAGCATTTT

size: NA
V: TRBV28
D: NA
J: TRBJ2-3
CDR3: CASMVSGTDTQYF
DNA: TGTGCCAGCATGGTTAGCGGCACAGATACGCAGTATTTT

size: NA
V: TRBV6-5
D: TRBD1
J: TRBJ1-5
CDR3: CASSKSGQGRQPQHF
DNA: TGTGCCAGCAGCAAATCGGGACAGGGGCGTCAGCCCCAGCATTTT

size: NA
V: TRBV13
D: NA
J: TRBJ2-3
CDR3: CASSFQSGTDTQYF
DNA: TGTGCCAGCAGCTTCCAAAGCGGCACAGATACGCAGTATTTT

size: NA
V: TRBV19
D: NA
J: TRBJ2-1
CDR3: CASSKTRGAYNEQFF
DNA: TGTGCCAGTAGTAAGACCAGAGGAGCCTACAATGAGCAGTTCTTC

size: NA
V: TRBV28
D: NA
J: TRBJ1-5
CDR3: CASSPPGVQGNQPQHF
DNA: TGTGCCAGCAGTCCTCCAGGGGTGCAGGGCAATCAGCCCCAGCATTTT

size: once
V: TRBV19
D: NA
J: TRBJ2-7
CDR3: CASSNLGLSGPSYEQYF
DNA: TGTGCCAGTAGTAACCTCGGCTTGAGCGGGCCCTCCTACGAGCAGTACTTC

size: NA
V: TRBV27
D: TRBD1
J: TRBJ2-1
CDR3: CASSFGTGFIYEQFF
DNA: TGTGCCAGCAGTTTCGGGACAGGGTTTATCTATGAGCAGTTCTTC

size: few
V: TRBV15
D: NA
J: TRBJ1-2
CDR3: CATSRDPTGGEDGYTF
DNA: TGTGCCACCAGCAGAGATCCTACCGGGGGGGAGGATGGCTACACCTTC

size: NA
V: TRBV6-5
D: NA
J: TRBJ1-1
CDR3: CASGETLNTEAFF
DNA: TGTGCCAGCGGAGAGACTTTGAACACTGAAGCTTTCTTT

size: NA
V: TRBV6-5
D: NA
J: TRBJ2-7
CDR3: CASSYYREMYEQYF
DNA: TGTGCCAGCAGTTACTACAGGGAAATGTACGAGCAGTACTTC

size: NA
V: TRBV7-2
D: TRBD2
J: TRBJ2-3
CDR3: CASSFSGVRRGGTDTQYF
DNA: TGTGCCAGCAGCTTTAGCGGGGTTCGGCGGGGGGGCACAGATACGCAGTATTTT

size: NA
V: TRBV11-2
D: NA
J: TRBJ2-1
CDR3: CASSNRDEQFF
DNA: TGTGCCAGCAGCAACCGCGATGAGCAGTTCTTC

size: NA
V: TRBV27
D: NA
J: TRBJ2-1
CDR3: CASSGGYSYNEQFF
DNA: TGTGCCAGCTCCGGGGGTTACTCCTACAATGAGCAGTTCTTC

size: once
V: TRBV5-1
D: NA
J: TRBJ1-1
CDR3: CASSLNSPNEAFF
DNA: TGCGCCAGCAGCTTGAACAGCCCCAACGAAGCTTTCTTT

size: NA
V: TRBV13
D: NA
J: TRBJ2-2
CDR3: CASTGGGQKNTGELFF
DNA: TGTGCCAGCACGGGGGGGGGACAGAAGAACACCGGGGAGCTGTTTTTT

size: NA
V: TRBV7-2
D: NA
J: TRBJ1-2
CDR3: CASSFAGANYGYTF
DNA: TGTGCCAGCAGCTTTGCAGGTGCTAACTATGGCTACACCTTC

size: NA
V: TRBV2
D: NA
J: TRBJ2-3
CDR3: CASSESRVSDTQYF
DNA: TGTGCCAGCAGTGAAAGTCGGGTTTCAGATACGCAGTATTTT